The present entry profiles one TCR beta chain with its context. The length of the CDR3 is 16 residues. Germline V lookup: CDR1 MDHEN, CDR2 SYDVKM. Trimming cost V 6 bases and J 1 base, with 18 bases left between them. Authors' data handling: For nucleated cells, counts were estimated from reference gene primer amplification. Data came from immunoSEQ multiplex PCR; TCRdb stores just in-frame clones and leaves some out. The DNA gave D and trimming, while V, J and clone size come from that table. The sample holds about 58,000 clones, around nine tenths seen once. This record belongs to a study of blood T cell repertoires in COVID-19. Looking at the study overall: Both acute and convalescent COVID-19 samples were obtained from the United States, Italy and Spain.

The specimen was peripheral blood. The chain is built from TRBV28 and TRBJ1-1; maybe TRBD1 (6 bases). The sequence came from an older woman with active COVID-19. The CDR3 sequence is CASSSSWGGGNTEAFF. The CDR3 coding sequence is TGTGCCAGCAGCTCCTCATGGGGGGGCGGGAACACTGAAGCTTTCTTT.